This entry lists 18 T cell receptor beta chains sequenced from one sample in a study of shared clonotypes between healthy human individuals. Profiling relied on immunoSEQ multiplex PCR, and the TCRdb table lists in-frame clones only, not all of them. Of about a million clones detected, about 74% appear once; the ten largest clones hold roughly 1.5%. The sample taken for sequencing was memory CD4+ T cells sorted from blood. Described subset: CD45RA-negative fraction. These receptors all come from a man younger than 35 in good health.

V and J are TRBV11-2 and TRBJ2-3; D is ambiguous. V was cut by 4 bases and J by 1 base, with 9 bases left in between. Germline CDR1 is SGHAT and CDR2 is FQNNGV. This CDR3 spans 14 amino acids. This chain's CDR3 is CASSSSWRTDTQYF. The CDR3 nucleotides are TGTGCCAGCAGCTCGAGCTGGCGCACAGATACGCAGTATTTT.

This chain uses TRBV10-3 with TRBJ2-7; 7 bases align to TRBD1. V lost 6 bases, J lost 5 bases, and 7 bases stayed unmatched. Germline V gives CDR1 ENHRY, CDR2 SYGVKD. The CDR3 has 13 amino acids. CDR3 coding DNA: TGTGCCATCAGCCGAACAGGGGCGGACGAGCAGTACTTC. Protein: CAISRTGADEQYF.

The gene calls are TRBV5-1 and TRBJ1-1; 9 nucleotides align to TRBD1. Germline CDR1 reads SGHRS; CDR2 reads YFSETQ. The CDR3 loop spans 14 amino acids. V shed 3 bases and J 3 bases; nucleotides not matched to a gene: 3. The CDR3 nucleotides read TGCGCCAGCAGCTATGGACAGGGGCACACTGAAGCTTTCTTT. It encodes CASSYGQGHTEAFF.

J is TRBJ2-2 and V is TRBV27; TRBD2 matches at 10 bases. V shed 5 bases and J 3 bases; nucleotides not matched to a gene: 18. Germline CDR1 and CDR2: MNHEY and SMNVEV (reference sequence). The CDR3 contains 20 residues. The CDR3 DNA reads TGTGCCAGCAGTGCTCGCTCCCCTCATACTAGCGGGACCTACACCGGGGAGCTGTTTTTT. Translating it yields CASSARSPHTSGTYTGELFF.

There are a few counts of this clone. The CDR3 is CASSQEARARDTEAFF. CDR3 nucleotides: TGTGCCAGCAGCCAAGAGGCGAGGGCCAGGGACACTGAAGCTTTCTTT. The chain joins TRBV4-2 to TRBJ1-1; TRBD1 might be the D (5 bases). The CDR3 contains 16 residues. CDR1 is LGHNA, CDR2 YNFKEQ, per germline. V was pared by 0 bases and J by 3 bases, with 14 bases between.

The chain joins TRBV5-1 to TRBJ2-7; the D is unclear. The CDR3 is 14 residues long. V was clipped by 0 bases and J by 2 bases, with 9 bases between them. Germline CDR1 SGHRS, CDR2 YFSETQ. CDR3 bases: TGCGCCAGCAGCTTGGATTCCTTAACCTACGAGCAGTACTTC. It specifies CASSLDSLTYEQYF.

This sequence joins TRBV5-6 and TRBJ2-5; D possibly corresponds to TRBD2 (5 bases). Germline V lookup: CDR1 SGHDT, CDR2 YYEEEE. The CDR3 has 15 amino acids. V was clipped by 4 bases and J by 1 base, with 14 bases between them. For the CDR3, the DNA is TGTGCCAGCAGCCGCTTGGGCGGGTCCCAAGAGACCCAGTACTTC. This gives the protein CASSRLGGSQETQYF.

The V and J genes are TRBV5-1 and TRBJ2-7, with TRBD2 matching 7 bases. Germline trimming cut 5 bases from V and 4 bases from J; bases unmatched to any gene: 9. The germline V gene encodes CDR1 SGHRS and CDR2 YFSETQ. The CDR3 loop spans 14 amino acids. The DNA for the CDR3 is TGCGCCAGCAGAGGCGGCAGGGAGGGGTACGAGCAGTACTTC. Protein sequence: CASRGGREGYEQYF.

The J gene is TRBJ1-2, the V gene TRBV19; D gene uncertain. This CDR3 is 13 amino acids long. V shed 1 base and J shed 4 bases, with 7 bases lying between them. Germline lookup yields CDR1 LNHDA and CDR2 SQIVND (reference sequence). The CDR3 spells CASSIASPYGYTF. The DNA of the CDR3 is TGTGCCAGTAGTATAGCCTCCCCCTATGGCTACACCTTC.

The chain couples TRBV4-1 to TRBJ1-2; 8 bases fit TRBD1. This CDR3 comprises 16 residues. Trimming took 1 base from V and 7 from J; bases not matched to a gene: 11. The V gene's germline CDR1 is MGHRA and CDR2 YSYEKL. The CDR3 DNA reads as TGCGCCAGCAGCCAAGGGAGGGACAGGAGAAGAGGTGGCTACACCTTC. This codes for CASSQGRDRRRGGYTF.

Written as DNA, the CDR3 is TGCGCCAGCAGCCCGATCGGGGGGAGCACAGATACGCAGTATTTT. This encodes CASSPIGGSTDTQYF. This chain links TRBV4-3 with TRBJ2-3; 7 nucleotides align to TRBD2. After removal of 4 bases from V and 0 bases from J, the junction contained 4 bases not matched to a gene. The germline V gene encodes CDR1 LGHNA and CDR2 YSLEER. There are 15 residues in the CDR3.

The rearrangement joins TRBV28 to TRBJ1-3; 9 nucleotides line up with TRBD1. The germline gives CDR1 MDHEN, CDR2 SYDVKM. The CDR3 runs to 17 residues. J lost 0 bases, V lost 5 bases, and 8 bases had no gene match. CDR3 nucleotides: TGTGCCAGCAGTCCCGGACAGGGGATCTTCTCTGGAAACACCATATATTTT. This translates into CASSPGQGIFSGNTIYF. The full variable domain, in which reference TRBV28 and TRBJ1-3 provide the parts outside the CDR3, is DVKVTQSSRYLVKRTGEKVFLECVQDMDHENMFWYRQDPGLGLRLIYFSYDVKMKEKGDIPEGYSVSREKKERFSLILESASTNQTSMYLCASSPGQGIFSGNTIYFGEGSWLTVV.

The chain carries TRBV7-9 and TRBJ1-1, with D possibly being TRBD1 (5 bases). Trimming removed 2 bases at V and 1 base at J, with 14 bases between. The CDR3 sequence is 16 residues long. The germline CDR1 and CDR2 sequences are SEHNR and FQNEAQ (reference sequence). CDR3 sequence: CASSLIKGPGNTEAFF. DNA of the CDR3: TGTGCCAGCAGCTTAATTAAGGGGCCGGGGAACACTGAAGCTTTCTTT. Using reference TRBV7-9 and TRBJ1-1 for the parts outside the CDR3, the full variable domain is DTGVSQNPRHKITKRGQNVTFRCDPISEHNRLYWYRQTLGQGPEFLTYFQNEAQLEKSRLLSDRFSAERPKGSFSTLEIQRTEQGDSAMYLCASSLIKGPGNTEAFFGQGTRLTVV.

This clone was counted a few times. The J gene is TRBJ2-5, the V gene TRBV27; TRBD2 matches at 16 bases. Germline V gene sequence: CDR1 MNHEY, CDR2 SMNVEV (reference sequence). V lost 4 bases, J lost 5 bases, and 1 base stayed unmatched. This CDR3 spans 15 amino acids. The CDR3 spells CASSSGLAGGETQYF. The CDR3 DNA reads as TGTGCCAGCAGTTCGGGACTAGCGGGAGGGGAGACCCAGTACTTC.

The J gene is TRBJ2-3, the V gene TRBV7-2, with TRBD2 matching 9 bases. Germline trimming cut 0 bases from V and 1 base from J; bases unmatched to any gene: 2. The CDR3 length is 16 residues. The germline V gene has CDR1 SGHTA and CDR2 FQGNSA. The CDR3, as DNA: TGTGCCAGCAGCTTAGCGGTAGCGGGGGGCACAGATACGCAGTATTTT. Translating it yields CASSLAVAGGTDTQYF.

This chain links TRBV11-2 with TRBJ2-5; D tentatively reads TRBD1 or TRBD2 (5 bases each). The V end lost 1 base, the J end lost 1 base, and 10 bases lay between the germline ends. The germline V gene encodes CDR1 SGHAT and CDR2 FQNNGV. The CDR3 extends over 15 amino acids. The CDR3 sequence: CASSLGEGIQETQYF. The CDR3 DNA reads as TGTGCCAGCAGCTTAGGTGAGGGGATCCAAGAGACCCAGTACTTC.

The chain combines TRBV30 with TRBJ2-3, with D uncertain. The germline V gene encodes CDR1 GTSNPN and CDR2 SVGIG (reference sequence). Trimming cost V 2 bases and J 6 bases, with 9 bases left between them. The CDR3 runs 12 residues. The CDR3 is CAWSSLADTQYF. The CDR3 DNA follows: TGTGCCTGGAGTTCCCTGGCGGATACGCAGTATTTT.

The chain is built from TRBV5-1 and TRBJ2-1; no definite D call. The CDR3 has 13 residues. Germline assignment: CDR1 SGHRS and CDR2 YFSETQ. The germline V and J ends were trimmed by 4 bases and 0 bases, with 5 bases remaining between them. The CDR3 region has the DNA TGCGCCAGCAGCCAGGACTCCTACAATGAGCAGTTCTTC. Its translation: CASSQDSYNEQFF.